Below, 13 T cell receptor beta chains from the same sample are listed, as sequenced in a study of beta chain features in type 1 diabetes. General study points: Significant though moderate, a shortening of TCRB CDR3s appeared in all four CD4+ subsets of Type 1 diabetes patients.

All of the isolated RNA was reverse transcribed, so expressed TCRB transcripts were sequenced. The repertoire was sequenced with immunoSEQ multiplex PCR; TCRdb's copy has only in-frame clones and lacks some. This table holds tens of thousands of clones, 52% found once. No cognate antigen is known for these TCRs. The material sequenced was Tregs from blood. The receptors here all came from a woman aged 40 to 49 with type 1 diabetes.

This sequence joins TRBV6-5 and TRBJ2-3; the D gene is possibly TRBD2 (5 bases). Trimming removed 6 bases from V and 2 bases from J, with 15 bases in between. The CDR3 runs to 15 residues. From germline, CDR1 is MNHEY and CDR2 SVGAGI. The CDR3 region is CASRHGQRFTDTQYF. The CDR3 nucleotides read TGTGCCAGCAGACACGGGCAGCGGTTCACAGATACGCAGTATTTT.

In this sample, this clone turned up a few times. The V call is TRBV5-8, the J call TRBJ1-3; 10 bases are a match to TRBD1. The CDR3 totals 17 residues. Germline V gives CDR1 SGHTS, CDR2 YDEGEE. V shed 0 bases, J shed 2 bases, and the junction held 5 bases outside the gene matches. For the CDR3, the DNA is TGTGCCAGCAGCTTGGCTGCGGGACAGGGGCCTGGAAACACCATATATTTT. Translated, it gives CASSLAAGQGPGNTIYF.

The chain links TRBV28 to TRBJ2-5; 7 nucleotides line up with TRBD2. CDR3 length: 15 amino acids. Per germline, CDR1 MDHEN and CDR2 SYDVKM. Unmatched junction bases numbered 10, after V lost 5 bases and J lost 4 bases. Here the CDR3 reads CASSPAGRSLETQYF. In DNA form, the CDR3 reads TGTGCCAGCAGTCCAGCGGGACGCTCCCTAGAGACCCAGTACTTC.

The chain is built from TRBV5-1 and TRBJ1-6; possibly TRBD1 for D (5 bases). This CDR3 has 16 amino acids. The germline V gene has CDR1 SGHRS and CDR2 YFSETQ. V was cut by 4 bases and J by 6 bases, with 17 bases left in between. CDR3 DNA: TGCGCCAGCAGCCTATCGGGGGTGAGGGGTAATTCACCCCTCCACTTT. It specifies CASSLSGVRGNSPLHF. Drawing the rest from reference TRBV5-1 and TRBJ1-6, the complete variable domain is KAGVTQTPRYLIKTRGQQVTLSCSPISGHRSVSWYQQTPGQGLQFLFEYFSETQRNKGNFPGRFSGRQFSNSRSEMNVSTLELGDSALYLCASSLSGVRGNSPLHFGNGTRLTVT.

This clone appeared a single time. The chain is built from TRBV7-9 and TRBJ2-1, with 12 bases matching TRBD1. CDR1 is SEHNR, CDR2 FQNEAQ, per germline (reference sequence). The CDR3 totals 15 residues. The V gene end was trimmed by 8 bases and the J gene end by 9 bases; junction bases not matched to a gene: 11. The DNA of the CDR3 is TGTGCCAGCGAGACCCGGGACAGGGGGCCGCCTGAGCAGTTCTTC. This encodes CASETRDRGPPEQFF.

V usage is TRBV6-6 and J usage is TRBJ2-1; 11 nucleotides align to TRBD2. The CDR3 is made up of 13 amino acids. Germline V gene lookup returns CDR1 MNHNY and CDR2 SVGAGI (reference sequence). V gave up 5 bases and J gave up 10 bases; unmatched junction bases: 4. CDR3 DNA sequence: TGTGCCAGCAGTACTAGCGGGAGAGGAGAGCAGTTCTTC. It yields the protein CASSTSGRGEQFF.

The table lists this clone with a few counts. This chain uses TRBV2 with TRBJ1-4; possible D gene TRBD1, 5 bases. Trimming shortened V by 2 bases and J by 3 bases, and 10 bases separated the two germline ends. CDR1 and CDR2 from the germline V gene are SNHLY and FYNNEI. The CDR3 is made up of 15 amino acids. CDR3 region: CASSERGRANEKLFF. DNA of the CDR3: TGTGCCAGCAGTGAACGGGGGAGAGCTAATGAAAAACTGTTTTTT. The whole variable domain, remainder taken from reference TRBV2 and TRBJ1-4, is EPEVTQTPSHQVTQMGQEVILRCVPISNHLYFYWYRQILGQKVEFLVSFYNNEISEKSEIFDDQFSVERPDGSNFTLKIRSTKLEDSAMYFCASSERGRANEKLFFGSGTQLSVL.

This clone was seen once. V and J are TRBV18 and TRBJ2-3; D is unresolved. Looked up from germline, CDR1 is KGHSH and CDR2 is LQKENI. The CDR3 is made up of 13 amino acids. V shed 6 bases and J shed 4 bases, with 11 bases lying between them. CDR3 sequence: CASSPRQADTQYF. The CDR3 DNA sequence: TGTGCCAGCTCGCCTCGGCAGGCAGATACGCAGTATTTT.

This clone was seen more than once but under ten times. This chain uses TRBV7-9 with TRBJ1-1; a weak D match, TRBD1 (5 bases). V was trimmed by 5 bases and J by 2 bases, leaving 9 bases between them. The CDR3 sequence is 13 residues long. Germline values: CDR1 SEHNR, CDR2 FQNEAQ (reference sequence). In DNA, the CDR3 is TGTGCCAGCAGCCAGGGATATAACACTGAAGCTTTCTTT. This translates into CASSQGYNTEAFF.

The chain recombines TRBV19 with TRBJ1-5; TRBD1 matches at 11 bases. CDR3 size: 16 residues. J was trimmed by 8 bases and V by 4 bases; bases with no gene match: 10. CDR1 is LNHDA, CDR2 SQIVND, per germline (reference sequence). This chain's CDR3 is CASSTTGTGGMEPQHF. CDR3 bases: TGTGCCAGTAGTACGACCGGGACAGGGGGAATGGAGCCCCAGCATTTT.

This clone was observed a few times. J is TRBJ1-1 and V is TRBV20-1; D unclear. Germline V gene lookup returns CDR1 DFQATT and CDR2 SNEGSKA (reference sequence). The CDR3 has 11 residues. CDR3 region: CSVPGGQEAFF. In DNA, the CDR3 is TGCAGCGTACCTGGTGGGCAGGAAGCTTTCTTT.

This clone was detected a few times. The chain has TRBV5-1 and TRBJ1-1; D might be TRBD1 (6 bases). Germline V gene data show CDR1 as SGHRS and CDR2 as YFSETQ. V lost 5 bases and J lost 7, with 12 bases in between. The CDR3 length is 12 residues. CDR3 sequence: CASRGAGDEAFF. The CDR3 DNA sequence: TGCGCCAGCAGGGGAGCAGGGGATGAAGCTTTCTTT. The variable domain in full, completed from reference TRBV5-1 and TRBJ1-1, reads KAGVTQTPRYLIKTRGQQVTLSCSPISGHRSVSWYQQTPGQGLQFLFEYFSETQRNKGNFPGRFSGRQFSNSRSEMNVSTLELGDSALYLCASRGAGDEAFFGQGTRLTVV.

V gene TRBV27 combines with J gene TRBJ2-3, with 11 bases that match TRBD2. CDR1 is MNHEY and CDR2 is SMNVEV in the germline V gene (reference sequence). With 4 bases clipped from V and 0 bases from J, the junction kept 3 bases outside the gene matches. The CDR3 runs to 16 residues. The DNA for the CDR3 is TGTGCCAGCAGTTCCTCTAGCGGGAGGAGCACAGATACGCAGTATTTT. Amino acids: CASSSSSGRSTDTQYF.